A single sample is the source of the 14 T cell receptor beta chains below, sequenced in a study of blood T cell repertoires in COVID-19. Assay used: immunoSEQ multiplex PCR; TCRdb lists only in-frame clones, some missing. The repertoire holds approximately 290,000 clones, with 87% as singletons. Source material: peripheral blood. These receptors all come from a man aged 18-30 years with active or convalescent COVID-19.

This clone was recorded only once. The gene calls are TRBV4-1 and TRBJ2-5; 11 bases are shared with TRBD2. Germline loops: CDR1 MGHRA, CDR2 YSYEKL. V lost 3 bases, J lost 5 bases, and 8 bases stayed unmatched. This CDR3 has 16 amino acids. The DNA of the CDR3 is TGCGCCAGCAGCCATCGCTATAGCGGGGGGGACGAGACCCAGTACTTC. Translation: CASSHRYSGGDETQYF.

The chain employs TRBV9 and TRBJ2-6, with D unclear. Germline V lookup: CDR1 SGDLS, CDR2 YYNGEE. V lost 3 bases and J lost 0, with 7 bases in between. CDR3 length: 15 residues. The CDR3 loop reads CASSAYSSGANVLTF. DNA of the CDR3: TGTGCCAGCAGCGCCTACTCCTCTGGGGCCAACGTCCTGACTTTC.

The V gene is TRBV5-6, the J gene TRBJ2-7, with 7 bases that match TRBD1. Germline V gene data show CDR1 as SGHDT and CDR2 as YYEEEE. Losses at the gene ends were 4 bases for V and 3 bases for J; bases not matched to a gene: 10. This CDR3 contains 15 residues. DNA of the CDR3: TGTGCCAGCAGCCCAAGAGGGGGCAGAGACTACGAGCAGTACTTC. It translates to CASSPRGGRDYEQYF.

The chain recombines TRBV9 with TRBJ2-5; TRBD2 agrees at 8 bases. The germline gives CDR1 SGDLS, CDR2 YYNGEE. V shed 3 bases, J shed 5 bases, and the junction held 9 bases outside the gene matches. The CDR3 has 15 amino acids. The CDR3 nucleotides are TGTGCCAGCAGCGAGGGACTAGACGTAGCCGAGACCCAGTACTTC. This sequence encodes CASSEGLDVAETQYF.

V gene TRBV19 combines with J gene TRBJ1-1; 9 bases map to TRBD1. The CDR3 loop spans 14 amino acids. Unmatched junction bases numbered 6, after V lost 5 bases and J lost 5 bases. The V gene's germline CDR1 is LNHDA and CDR2 SQIVND (reference sequence). The CDR3, as DNA: TGTGCCAGTAGTGGACAGGGGCTGATAACTGAAGCTTTCTTT. Its protein product is CASSGQGLITEAFF.

The chain is built from TRBV4-1 and TRBJ1-2, with TRBD1 identical over 8 bases. The ends lost 0 bases at V and 7 bases at J; junction bases unmatched: 10. CDR3 size: 16 residues. The germline gives CDR1 MGHRA, CDR2 YSYEKL. The CDR3 DNA is TGCGCCAGCAGCCAAGAACCGGGACAGGAGTTCGGTGGCTACACCTTC. This translates into CASSQEPGQEFGGYTF.

Here the CDR3 reads CASSQVRSETQYF. CDR3 bases: TGCGCCAGCAGCCAAGTAAGGAGCGAGACCCAGTACTTC. This chain uses TRBV4-1 with TRBJ2-5; D not resolved. Trimming took 1 base from V and 5 from J, leaving 8 bases between them. There are 13 residues in the CDR3. Germline lookup yields CDR1 MGHRA and CDR2 YSYEKL.

The J gene is TRBJ1-5, the V gene TRBV2, with D hard to call. This CDR3 spans 15 amino acids. Germline assignment: CDR1 SNHLY and CDR2 FYNNEI. The ends were cut back, 11 bases at V and 0 bases at J, with 17 bases in the middle. This chain's CDR3 is CASQADAYSNQPQHF. CDR3 coding DNA: TGTGCCTCTCAAGCGGACGCCTATAGCAATCAGCCCCAGCATTTT.

J is TRBJ2-2 and V is TRBV5-1; the D gene is possibly TRBD2 (6 bases). The V and J ends lost 4 bases and 4 bases respectively, with 17 bases between them. CDR3 length: 16 amino acids. Germline V lookup: CDR1 SGHRS, CDR2 YFSETQ. The chain's CDR3 is CASSRTEGGATGELFF. The CDR3, as DNA: TGCGCCAGCAGCCGGACCGAGGGCGGGGCCACCGGGGAGCTGTTTTTT.

The chain recombines TRBV27 with TRBJ2-5; a possible D gene is TRBD1 (5 bases). V was pared by 7 bases and J by 5 bases, with 11 bases between. The CDR3 loop spans 12 amino acids. Per the germline V gene, CDR1 is MNHEY and CDR2 is SMNVEV (reference sequence). CDR3 in DNA: TGTGCCAGCAAAGGGGTGGGGGAGACCCAGTACTTC. Translated, it gives CASKGVGETQYF.

The CDR3 reads CSARRRETQYF. The CDR3 DNA follows: TGCAGTGCTAGGCGGAGAGAGACCCAGTACTTC. The rearrangement links TRBV20-1 to TRBJ2-5; D is ambiguous. The V end was cut by 3 bases, the J end by 4 bases, with 6 bases between. Germline CDR1 DFQATT, CDR2 SNEGSKA (reference sequence). The length of the CDR3 is 11 residues.

This chain uses TRBV7-3 with TRBJ2-2; D ambiguous. This CDR3 comprises 13 residues. Trimming took 2 bases from V and 6 from J, leaving 7 bases between them. Germline-derived CDR1 and CDR2 are SGHTA and FQGTGA. The CDR3 sequence is CASSLQDAGELFF. The CDR3 DNA reads TGTGCCAGCAGCTTACAGGATGCCGGGGAGCTGTTTTTT.

In its sample, this clone was seen once. The CDR3 DNA reads TGCGCCAGCAGCAAGGGGGCCGGGGAGCTGTTTTTT. It yields the protein CASSKGAGELFF. The chain employs TRBV5-1 and TRBJ2-2; TRBD1 might be the D (6 bases). The germline CDR1 and CDR2 sequences are SGHRS and YFSETQ. CDR3 length: 12 residues. Trimming took 4 bases from V and 6 from J, leaving 7 bases between them.

The CDR3 is CASSSQGHSYEQYF. DNA for the CDR3: TGTGCCAGCAGTTCTCAGGGTCACTCCTACGAGCAGTACTTC. This chain uses TRBV28 with TRBJ2-7; D perhaps matches TRBD1 (5 bases). The CDR3 is 14 residues long. V was clipped by 4 bases and J by 0 bases, with 10 bases between them. Germline V gene lookup returns CDR1 MDHEN and CDR2 SYDVKM.